These 20 T cell receptor beta chains share one sample of origin, sequenced in a study of T cell repertoires in cytomegalovirus infection. TCRdb used MiXCR to reprocess the reads, holding one entry per CDR3 protein. The table includes a few hundred thousand distinct CDR3 sequences, 15% to 20% detected once. The material sequenced was PBMCs. The receptors originated from a human donor in good health (CMV status not recorded). Some clones in this sample may be carry-over from other donors' samples.

This chain uses TRBV12-3 or TRBV12-4 with TRBJ2-3; 14 bases agree with TRBD2. Unmatched junction bases numbered 6, after V lost 7 bases and J lost 3 bases. The CDR3 contains 16 residues. The chain's CDR3 is CASTPGLAGGTDTQYF. Here the CDR3 DNA reads TGTGCCAGCACCCCCGGACTAGCGGGGGGAACAGATACGCAGTATTTT.

The gene calls are TRBV20-1 and TRBJ2-1; 10 nucleotides line up with TRBD2. V lost 4 bases to trimming and J lost 6 bases; unmatched junction nucleotides: 9. Per germline, CDR1 DFQATT and CDR2 SNEGSKA (reference sequence). This CDR3 spans 15 amino acids. The CDR3 region has the DNA TGCAGTGCTAAGCGGGGGGGGGGAGGGGCCAATGAGCAGTTCTTC. Translation gives CSAKRGGGGANEQFF.

This clonotype was counted a few times. The V gene is TRBV29-1, the J gene TRBJ1-2; D uncertain. Germline values: CDR1 SQVTM, CDR2 ANQGSEA. Trimming cost V 7 bases and J 4 bases, with 7 bases left between them. The length of the CDR3 is 10 residues. CDR3 DNA: TGCAGCGATGGTGGCTATGGCTACACCTTC. It specifies CSDGGYGYTF.

The table lists this clonotype with many counts. V gene TRBV7-9 combines with J gene TRBJ2-7; the D is unclear. Trimming shortened V by 4 bases and J by 1 base, and 17 bases separated the two germline ends. CDR3 length equals 16 residues. Looked up from germline, CDR1 is SEHNR and CDR2 is FQNEAQ (reference sequence). The CDR3 here is CASSSPGDEWSYEQYF. The CDR3 DNA follows: TGTGCCAGCAGCTCCCCCGGAGACGAATGGTCCTACGAGCAGTACTTC.

This clonotype occurred a few times. V gene TRBV28 combines with J gene TRBJ1-5, with D possibly being TRBD1 (5 bases). This CDR3 contains 15 residues. Trimming took 7 bases from V and 3 from J, leaving 16 bases between them. The germline V gene encodes CDR1 MDHEN and CDR2 SYDVKM. In DNA form, the CDR3 reads TGTGCCAGCACCGCCGACAGTCTACTCAATCAGCCCCAGCATTTT. Translated: CASTADSLLNQPQHF.

The chain employs TRBV18 and TRBJ2-7; tentative D call: TRBD2 (7 bases). V was pared by 8 bases and J by 2 bases, with 16 bases between. CDR3 length equals 14 residues. Germline assignment: CDR1 KGHSH and CDR2 LQKENI. The CDR3 DNA sequence: TGTGCCAGCCGACCACAGGGAGGGGCCTACGAGCAGTACTTC. Translated: CASRPQGGAYEQYF.

The rearrangement links TRBV12-3 or TRBV12-4 to TRBJ2-5; tentative D call: TRBD1 (6 bases). Trimming stripped 8 bases from V and 5 bases from J, with 12 bases between. The CDR3 spans 12 residues. This CDR3 is CASSQGTETQYF. Written as DNA, the CDR3 is TGTGCCAGCTCTCAGGGGACGGAGACCCAGTACTTC.

Many counts were recorded for this clonotype. The chain combines TRBV7-6 with TRBJ2-7; D unclear. Germline CDR1 reads SGHVS; CDR2 reads FNYEAQ. V was trimmed by 3 bases and J by 5 bases, leaving 11 bases between them. The CDR3 consists of 13 residues. CDR3 sequence reads: CASSLGRKDEQYF. Written as DNA, the CDR3 is TGTGCCAGCAGCTTGGGTAGGAAGGACGAGCAGTACTTC.

V usage is TRBV20-1 and J usage is TRBJ1-5, with TRBD1 identical over 9 bases. J lost 6 bases, V lost 5 bases, and 5 bases had no gene match. CDR1 is DFQATT, CDR2 SNEGSKA, per germline (reference sequence). This CDR3 contains 13 residues. The CDR3 DNA sequence: TGCAGTGCTTGGGACAGGGAAGGTCAGCCCCAGCATTTT. The encoded protein is CSAWDREGQPQHF.

This sequence joins TRBV9 and TRBJ1-6; a possible D gene is TRBD1 (5 bases). This CDR3 has 17 amino acids. V lost 4 bases, J lost 14 bases, and 28 bases lay in between. Per the germline V gene, CDR1 is SGDLS and CDR2 is YYNGEE. The CDR3 sequence is CASSPGDGLLLVGALHF. Here the CDR3 DNA reads TGTGCCAGCAGCCCGGGGGATGGCCTCCTTTTAGTGGGGGCCCTCCACTTT.

The rearrangement joins TRBV11-2 to TRBJ1-5; no definite D call. V dropped 5 bases and J dropped 7 bases, with 15 bases sitting between them. The germline CDR1 and CDR2 sequences are SGHAT and FQNNGV. The CDR3 runs 14 residues. The CDR3 loop is CASSPAPGYQPQHF. The CDR3 nucleotides read TGTGCCAGCAGCCCGGCACCGGGTTACCAGCCCCAGCATTTT. The full variable domain, its missing parts supplied by reference TRBV11-2 and TRBJ1-5, is EAGVAQSPRYKIIEKRQSVAFWCNPISGHATLYWYQQILGQGPKLLIQFQNNGVVDDSQLPKDRFSAERLKGVDSTLKIQPAKLEDSAVYLCASSPAPGYQPQHFGDGTRLSIL.

Ten or more counts support this clonotype. The chain is built from TRBV12-3 or TRBV12-4 and TRBJ2-2; D uncertain. The CDR3 sequence is 13 residues long. Trimming took 8 bases from V and 5 from J, leaving 12 bases between them. CDR3 protein: CASRRPGTGELFF. The CDR3 bases are TGTGCCAGCCGCCGACCCGGGACCGGGGAGCTGTTTTTT.

The chain combines TRBV6-2 or TRBV6-3 with TRBJ1-2, with D perhaps matching TRBD1 (5 bases). Germline CDR1 MNHEY, CDR2 SVGEGT. The V end was cut by 2 bases, the J end by 7 bases, with 11 bases between. The length of the CDR3 is 13 residues. CDR3 DNA sequence: TGTGCCAGCAGTTACGGGGGGAAGAGTGGCTACACCTTC. It specifies CASSYGGKSGYTF.

This clonotype was seen only a few times. The chain joins TRBV12-3 or TRBV12-4 to TRBJ2-3; D is perhaps TRBD2 (5 bases). V dropped 0 bases and J dropped 6 bases, with 19 bases sitting between them. CDR3 length: 17 amino acids. DNA of the CDR3: TGTGCCAGCAGTTTAGCCCGCCCCGGGATGGGTACGGATACGCAGTATTTT. Its protein product is CASSLARPGMGTDTQYF.

The chain has TRBV6-5 and TRBJ2-3, with D perhaps TRBD2 (7 bases). V was clipped by 3 bases and J by 4 bases, with 14 bases between them. The CDR3 consists of 15 residues. Germline lookup yields CDR1 MNHEY and CDR2 SVGAGI. As DNA, the CDR3 is TGTGCCAGCAGTTATTACGGGGGGCCAGCAGATACGCAGTATTTT. Translation gives CASSYYGGPADTQYF.

CDR3 coding DNA: TGCGCCAGCAGCTCCACCGGGACAGGGCGGGAGACCCAGTACTTC. Residues: CASSSTGTGRETQYF. V usage is TRBV5-1 and J usage is TRBJ2-5, with 9 bases identical to TRBD1. With 3 bases clipped from V and 5 bases from J, the junction kept 8 bases outside the gene matches. CDR3 length: 15 amino acids. CDR1 is SGHRS, CDR2 YFSETQ, per germline.

The CDR3 nucleotides read TGTGCCAGCAGTTTGCGGGGGCCCGGAACTTTAGCCAAAAACATTCAGTACTTC. Translation gives CASSLRGPGTLAKNIQYF. The V gene is TRBV27, the J gene TRBJ2-4; D is possibly TRBD2 (7 bases). CDR3 length: 18 residues. The V gene's germline CDR1 is MNHEY and CDR2 SMNVEV (reference sequence). V lost 3 bases to trimming and J lost 0 bases, with 18 bases between them.

This chain uses TRBV7-9 with TRBJ2-5; 8 bases fit TRBD2. The CDR3 is made up of 20 amino acids. Trimming cost V 3 bases and J 0 bases; bases outside gene matches: 18. Per the germline V gene, CDR1 is SEHNR and CDR2 is FQNEAQ (reference sequence). This CDR3 is CASSFSPRLLAGEYQETQYF. The CDR3 nucleotides read TGTGCCAGCAGCTTTAGCCCTAGGTTGCTAGCGGGCGAGTACCAAGAGACCCAGTACTTC.

Comment on this clonotype: A read error may explain this, as a much larger clone is one base away. The J gene is TRBJ1-5, the V gene TRBV10-3; tentative D call: TRBD1 (6 bases). Per the germline V gene, CDR1 is ENHRY and CDR2 is SYGVKD. This CDR3 has 15 amino acids. The ends were cut back, 10 bases at V and 2 bases at J, with 18 bases in the middle. CDR3 sequence: CATKDRNRGNQPQHF. The DNA of the CDR3 is TGTGCCACGAAGGACCGGAACAGGGGCAATCAGCCCCAGCATTTT.

This sequence joins TRBV6-1 and TRBJ2-3; TRBD2 might be the D (6 bases). This CDR3 is built from 15 residues. V was pared by 7 bases and J by 2 bases, with 16 bases between. Germline CDR1 MNHNS, CDR2 SASEGT. The chain's CDR3 is CASKLTSSYTDTQYF. The CDR3 bases are TGTGCCAGCAAACTGACTAGTTCCTACACAGATACGCAGTATTTT.